These 11 T cell receptor beta chains share one sample of origin, sequenced in a study of spatial heterogeneity in lung cancer. Study findings and constraints: Mutation tallies in tumors tracked expanded intratumoral alpha and beta TCR counts.

MiXCR, run by TCRdb on the 5' RACE reads, gives a single entry per CDR3 protein. The sample holds fewer than 25,000 distinct CDR3 sequences, approximately 4.3% seen once. Antigen specificity for these receptors is unknown. Described time point: sample taken at primary tumor resection. Sequencing was performed on lung tumor tissue, taken at surgery. The receptors were sampled from a male donor with early-stage non-small cell lung cancer.

The sample holds many counts of this clonotype. CDR3 DNA sequence: TGTGCCAGCAGCTTAAGACTGATCTATTACAATGAGCAGTTCTTC. This codes for CASSLRLIYYNEQFF. This sequence joins TRBV7-8 and TRBJ2-1, with D unresolved. Germline V gives CDR1 SGHVS, CDR2 FQNEAQ. The CDR3 is 15 amino acids. V was trimmed by 2 bases and J by 4 bases, leaving 12 bases between them.

This clonotype has ten or more counts. The V and J genes are TRBV19 and TRBJ2-7; D is possibly TRBD2 (6 bases). The CDR3 loop spans 16 amino acids. In germline, CDR1 is LNHDA, CDR2 SQIVND (reference sequence). Trimming stripped 3 bases from V and 4 bases from J, with 19 bases between. For the CDR3, the DNA is TGTGCCAGTAGTATGCAGCGGGCACCGAAACCTTACGAGCAGTACTTC. Amino acid sequence: CASSMQRAPKPYEQYF.

This clonotype was seen many times. The CDR3 sequence is CASSLVPGNEQFF. The CDR3 nucleotides are TGTGCCAGCAGCTTAGTCCCCGGCAATGAGCAGTTCTTC. The chain links TRBV11-2 to TRBJ2-1, with D uncertain. Germline V gives CDR1 SGHAT, CDR2 FQNNGV. The CDR3 runs 13 residues. V shed 1 base and J shed 6 bases, with 7 bases lying between them.

This clonotype showed up many times. A much larger clone lies a single base off, so this may be a read error. The genes are TRBV20-1 and TRBJ1-5; D is possibly TRBD1 (5 bases). This CDR3 has 14 residues. The V gene's germline CDR1 is DFQATT and CDR2 SNEGSKA (reference sequence). V was pared by 2 bases and J by 2 bases, with 10 bases between. As DNA, the CDR3 is TGCAGTGCTAGAACAGGTTTTGGCAATCAGCCCCAGCATTTT. Its translation: CSARTGFGNQPQHF.

This clonotype was seen at least ten times. The rearrangement uses TRBV7-3 and TRBJ2-7; D is unresolved. V dropped 2 bases and J dropped 1 base, with 6 bases sitting between them. From germline, CDR1 is SGHTA and CDR2 FQGTGA. The CDR3 totals 13 residues. The CDR3: CASSLGDSYEQYF. The CDR3 nucleotides read TGTGCCAGCAGCTTAGGGGATTCCTACGAGCAGTACTTC.

V is TRBV6-6 and J is TRBJ2-5, with D uncertain. V lost 6 bases and J lost 2, with 10 bases in between. CDR1 is MNHNY, CDR2 SVGAGI, per germline (reference sequence). This CDR3 spans 13 amino acids. CDR3 in DNA: TGTGCCAGCAGGACCACTGGGCAAGAGACCCAGTACTTC. Translation: CASRTTGQETQYF.

The table lists this clonotype with many counts. This chain uses TRBV7-3 with TRBJ2-5; 9 nucleotides match TRBD2. CDR1 is SGHTA, CDR2 FQGTGA, per germline. The CDR3 is 14 amino acids. The junction had 6 bases not matched to a gene; V was cut back by 5 bases and J by 5 bases. In nucleotides, the CDR3 is TGTGCCAGCAGCCACGCGGGAGGGCGGGAGACCCAGTACTTC. Its protein product is CASSHAGGRETQYF.

This clonotype has at least ten counts. The chain has TRBV29-1 and TRBJ2-3; 8 positions match TRBD2. Germline CDR1 and CDR2: SQVTM and ANQGSEA. V shed 8 bases and J 2 bases; nucleotides not matched to a gene: 9. The CDR3 runs to 14 residues. In DNA form, the CDR3 reads TGCAGCCAGAAGAGCGGGGGCTACACAGATACGCAGTATTTT. Its translation is CSQKSGGYTDTQYF.

This clonotype was seen ten or more times. V is TRBV2 and J is TRBJ1-6; TRBD1 is a possible D gene (5 bases). CDR1 SNHLY and CDR2 FYNNEI come from the germline V gene. Trimming removed 7 bases from V and 14 bases from J, with 21 bases in between. The CDR3 covers 14 residues. CDR3 region: CASKVGPGENALHF. The CDR3 DNA reads as TGTGCCAGCAAGGTGGGACCAGGCGAGAACGCCCTCCACTTT. Filled out from reference TRBV2 and TRBJ1-6, the complete variable domain reads EPEVTQTPSHQVTQMGQEVILRCVPISNHLYFYWYRQILGQKVEFLVSFYNNEISEKSEIFDDQFSVERPDGSNFTLKIRSTKLEDSAMYFCASKVGPGENALHFGNGTRLTVT.

This chain connects TRBV5-1 to TRBJ2-7; 8 bases match TRBD2. V lost 0 bases and J lost 4; bases outside the gene matches: 3. This CDR3 has 14 amino acids. Per germline, CDR1 SGHRS and CDR2 YFSETQ. The CDR3 protein is CASSLDRGGYEQYF. CDR3 nucleotide sequence: TGCGCCAGCAGCTTGGATCGGGGGGGTTACGAGCAGTACTTC.

There are many counts of this clonotype. J is TRBJ2-5 and V is TRBV20-1; the D is unclear. The CDR3 contains 10 residues. Germline V gene lookup returns CDR1 DFQATT and CDR2 SNEGSKA (reference sequence). V was clipped by 5 bases and J by 7 bases, with 8 bases between them. The CDR3 DNA sequence: TGCAGTGCTGGGCCCGGGACCCAGTACTTC. It encodes CSAGPGTQYF.